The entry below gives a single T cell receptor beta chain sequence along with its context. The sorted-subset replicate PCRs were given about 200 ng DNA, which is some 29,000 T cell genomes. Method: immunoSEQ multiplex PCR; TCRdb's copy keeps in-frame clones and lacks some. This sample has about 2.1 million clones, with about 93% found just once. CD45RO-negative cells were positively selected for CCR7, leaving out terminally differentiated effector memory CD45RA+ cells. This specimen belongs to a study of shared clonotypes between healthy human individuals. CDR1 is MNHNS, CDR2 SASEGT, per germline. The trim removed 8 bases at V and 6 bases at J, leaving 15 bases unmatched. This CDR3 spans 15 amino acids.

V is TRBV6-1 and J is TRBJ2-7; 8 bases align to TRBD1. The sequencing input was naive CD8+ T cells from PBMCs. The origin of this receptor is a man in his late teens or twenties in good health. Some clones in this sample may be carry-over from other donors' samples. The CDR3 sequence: CASSVGRQGYGEQYF. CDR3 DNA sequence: TGTGCCAGCTCCGTCGGGAGACAGGGGTACGGCGAGCAGTACTTC.